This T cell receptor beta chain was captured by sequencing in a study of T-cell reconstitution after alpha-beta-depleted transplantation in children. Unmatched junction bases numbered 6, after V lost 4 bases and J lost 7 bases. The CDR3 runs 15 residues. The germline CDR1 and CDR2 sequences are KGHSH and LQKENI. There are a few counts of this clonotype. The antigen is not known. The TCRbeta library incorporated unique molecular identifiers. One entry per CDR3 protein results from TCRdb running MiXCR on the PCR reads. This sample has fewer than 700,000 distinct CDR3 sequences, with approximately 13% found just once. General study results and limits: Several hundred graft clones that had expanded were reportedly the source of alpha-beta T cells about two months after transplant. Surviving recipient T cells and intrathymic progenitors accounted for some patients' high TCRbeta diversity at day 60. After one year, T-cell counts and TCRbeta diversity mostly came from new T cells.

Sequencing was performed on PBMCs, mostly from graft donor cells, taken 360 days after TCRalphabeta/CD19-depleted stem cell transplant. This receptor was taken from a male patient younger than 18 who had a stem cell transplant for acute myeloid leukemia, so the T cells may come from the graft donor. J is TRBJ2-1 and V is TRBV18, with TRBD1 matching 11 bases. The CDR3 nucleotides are TGTGCCAGCTCACACCTGGACAGGGGGCAAAATGAGCAGTTCTTC. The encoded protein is CASSHLDRGQNEQFF. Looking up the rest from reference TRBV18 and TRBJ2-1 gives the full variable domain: NAGVMQNPRHLVRRRGQEARLRCSPMKGHSHVYWYRQLPEEGLKFMVYLQKENIIDESGMPKERFSAEFPKEGPSILRIQQVVRGDSAAYFCASSHLDRGQNEQFFGPGTRLTVL.